Listed here are 10 T cell receptor beta chains from one sample, sequenced in a study of blood T cell repertoires in COVID-19. Method: immunoSEQ multiplex PCR; TCRdb's copy keeps in-frame clones and lacks some. Here the sample spans hundreds of thousands of clones, more than 80% being singletons. Sequencing used peripheral blood. The origin of the receptors is a young woman with acute or convalescent COVID-19.

Worth noting for this clone: Germline and junction disagree at one end, which may indicate a read error. The gene calls are TRBV6-4 and TRBJ1-6; maybe TRBD1 (5 bases). The V gene's germline CDR1 is MRHNA and CDR2 SNTAGT. The CDR3 sequence is 13 residues long. The CDR3 here is CAPFTGTDSPLHF. The DNA of the CDR3 is TGCGCGCCGTTCACAGGCACGGATTCACCCCTCCACTTT.

This chain connects TRBV4-1 to TRBJ1-2; D ambiguous. Germline-derived CDR1 and CDR2 are MGHRA and YSYEKL. CDR3 size: 13 residues. V was shortened by 1 base and J by 6 bases, with 9 bases between the two germline ends. The DNA of the CDR3 is TGCGCCAGCAGCCAAGGGGCGCACAATGGCTACACCTTC. Amino acids: CASSQGAHNGYTF.

This chain uses TRBV10-3 with TRBJ1-5; 12 positions agree with TRBD1. The CDR3 sequence is 14 residues long. The germline CDR1 and CDR2 sequences are ENHRY and SYGVKD. The junction had 6 bases not matched to a gene; V was cut back by 10 bases and J by 5 bases. CDR3 in DNA: TGTGCCAGTTGGGACAGGGGGCTGGATCAGCCCCAGCATTTT. The encoded protein is CASWDRGLDQPQHF.

The genes are TRBV7-8 and TRBJ1-1; 7 positions agree with TRBD1. The CDR3 has 12 amino acids. V shed 2 bases and J 10 bases; nucleotides not matched to a gene: 4. Looked up from germline, CDR1 is SGHVS and CDR2 is FQNEAQ. This chain's CDR3 is CASSLRQGVAFF. CDR3 bases: TGTGCCAGCAGCTTAAGACAGGGAGTAGCTTTCTTT.

The genes are TRBV21-1 and TRBJ2-7; whether TRBD1, the table's D call, matches the DNA was not checked. TRBV21-1 is given as a pseudogene. The CDR3 covers 15 residues. This CDR3 reads CASSARTGGPYEQYF. CDR3 in DNA: TGTGCCAGCAGCGCCCGGACAGGGGGCCCCTACGAGCAGTACTTC.

The chain carries TRBV10-3 and TRBJ2-3; 8 bases agree with TRBD2. CDR3 length: 16 amino acids. The germline CDR1 and CDR2 sequences are ENHRY and SYGVKD. Trimming at V came to 1 base and at J to 0 bases, leaving 3 bases not matched to a gene. The CDR3 here is CAISEYSGASTDTQYF. The CDR3 nucleotides read TGTGCCATCAGTGAGTATAGCGGGGCTAGCACAGATACGCAGTATTTT.

The V call is TRBV9, the J call TRBJ1-1; 7 nucleotides agree with TRBD1. CDR1 SGDLS and CDR2 YYNGEE come from the germline V gene. The CDR3 sequence is 13 residues long. J was trimmed by 6 bases and V by 5 bases; bases with no gene match: 7. The CDR3 DNA sequence: TGTGCCAGCAGAGACAGGGATGGGGCTGAAGCTTTCTTT. This gives the protein CASRDRDGAEAFF.

The J gene is TRBJ2-1, the V gene TRBV29-1; maybe TRBD1 (6 bases). Germline V lookup: CDR1 SQVTM, CDR2 ANQGSEA. V dropped 6 bases and J dropped 2 bases, with 11 bases sitting between them. The CDR3 sequence is 13 residues long. The CDR3 here is CSVDRSTYNEQFF. Written as DNA, the CDR3 is TGCAGCGTGGACAGATCGACCTACAATGAGCAGTTCTTC.

This rearrangement joins TRBV6-2 or TRBV6-3 to TRBJ1-3, with D possibly being TRBD1 (6 bases). CDR3 length: 15 amino acids. Per the germline V gene, CDR1 is MNHEY and CDR2 is SVGEGT. Trimming removed 5 bases from V and 0 bases from J, with 11 bases in between. The CDR3 DNA is TGTGCCAGCAGTCGACAGGTAGACTCTGGAAACACCATATATTTT. Residues: CASSRQVDSGNTIYF.

This chain uses TRBV27 with TRBJ1-2; 7 nucleotides align to TRBD1. The CDR3 covers 14 residues. V lost 3 bases, J lost 7 bases, and 8 bases stayed unmatched. In germline, CDR1 is MNHEY, CDR2 SMNVEV (reference sequence). The CDR3 DNA reads TGTGCCAGCAGTTTGACAGGGATGAGATCTGGCTACACCTTC. Translating it yields CASSLTGMRSGYTF.